A selection of T cell receptor beta chains follows, all from one sample in a study of spatial heterogeneity in lung cancer. TCRdb reprocessed the 5' RACE reads with MiXCR, giving one entry per CDR3 protein. The sample lists about 80,000 distinct CDR3 sequences, 8% occurring once. This specimen was PBMCs, taken at surgery. These receptors came from a male donor with early-stage non-small cell lung cancer. CDR3s include the opening cysteine and the closing phenylalanine or tryptophan. Fields, in order: D gene, J gene, V gene, clone size, CDR3 protein, CDR3 DNA. D genes are given only for firm matches. Part of the rows lack a size; the others show once, few, many or a class for expanded clones.

d_gene: NA; j_gene: TRBJ2-7; v_gene: TRBV4-3; abundance: medium-sized; CDR3aa: CASSQYAGPYEQYF; CDR3nt: TGCGCCAGCAGCCAATATGCGGGACCCTACGAGCAGTACTTC
d_gene: TRBD2; j_gene: TRBJ2-7; v_gene: TRBV20-1; abundance: few; CDR3aa: CSASGTSRTPSYEQYF; CDR3nt: TGCAGTGCGTCCGGGACTAGCCGAACTCCCTCCTACGAGCAGTACTTC
d_gene: NA; j_gene: TRBJ2-2; v_gene: TRBV6-2/TRBV6-3; abundance: many; CDR3aa: CASRKIAGGDTGELFF; CDR3nt: TGTGCCAGCAGGAAGATAGCAGGGGGGGACACCGGGGAGCTGTTTTTT
d_gene: NA; j_gene: TRBJ1-2; v_gene: TRBV7-2; abundance: few; CDR3aa: CASSSDRAYGYTF; CDR3nt: TGTGCCAGCAGCTCAGACAGAGCCTATGGCTACACCTTC
d_gene: NA; j_gene: TRBJ1-5; v_gene: TRBV24-1; abundance: many; CDR3aa: CATSDPPDSQPQHF; CDR3nt: TGTGCCACCAGTGATCCCCCTGATAGTCAGCCCCAGCATTTT
d_gene: TRBD1; j_gene: TRBJ1-1; v_gene: TRBV20-1; abundance: many; CDR3aa: CSARQGVNTEAFF; CDR3nt: TGCAGTGCCAGACAGGGGGTGAACACTGAAGCTTTCTTT
d_gene: NA; j_gene: TRBJ2-1; v_gene: TRBV6-1; abundance: NA; CDR3aa: CASGVVDLSNNEQFF; CDR3nt: TGTGCCAGCGGGGTGGTGGACCTCTCCAACAATGAGCAGTTCTTC
d_gene: NA; j_gene: TRBJ1-5; v_gene: TRBV20-1; abundance: many; CDR3aa: CSARDRGTNQPQHF; CDR3nt: TGCAGTGCTAGAGATCGGGGCACCAATCAGCCCCAGCATTTT
d_gene: NA; j_gene: TRBJ2-6; v_gene: TRBV12-3/TRBV12-4; abundance: many; CDR3aa: CASSLKPGVFSGANVLTF; CDR3nt: TGTGCCAGCAGTTTAAAACCTGGCGTATTCTCTGGGGCCAACGTCCTGACTTTC
d_gene: NA; j_gene: TRBJ1-4; v_gene: TRBV5-1; abundance: NA; CDR3aa: CASSLGREKLFF; CDR3nt: TGCGCCAGCAGCTTGGGTCGCGAAAAACTGTTTTTT
d_gene: TRBD1; j_gene: TRBJ1-1; v_gene: TRBV7-9; abundance: NA; CDR3aa: CASSDNRGGATEAFF; CDR3nt: TGTGCCAGCAGCGATAACAGGGGAGGGGCCACTGAAGCTTTCTTT
d_gene: TRBD1; j_gene: TRBJ2-7; v_gene: TRBV12-3/TRBV12-4; abundance: NA; CDR3aa: CASSLRSWDRGEQYF; CDR3nt: TGTGCCAGCAGCCTACGCAGCTGGGACAGGGGCGAGCAGTACTTC
d_gene: NA; j_gene: TRBJ1-5; v_gene: TRBV20-1; abundance: few; CDR3aa: CSATQGSNQPQHF; CDR3nt: TGCAGTGCTACGCAGGGTAGCAATCAGCCCCAGCATTTT
d_gene: NA; j_gene: TRBJ1-2; v_gene: TRBV27; abundance: many; CDR3aa: CASSSGLTGNYGYTF; CDR3nt: TGTGCCAGCAGTTCCGGTCTCACAGGGAACTATGGCTACACCTTC
d_gene: NA; j_gene: TRBJ1-2; v_gene: TRBV24-1; abundance: NA; CDR3aa: CATQADYGYTF; CDR3nt: TGTGCCACCCAAGCGGACTATGGCTACACCTTC
d_gene: NA; j_gene: TRBJ1-5; v_gene: TRBV7-8; abundance: NA; CDR3aa: CASSFGGPLSNQPQHF; CDR3nt: TGTGCCAGCAGCTTCGGGGGTCCCCTCAGCAATCAGCCCCAGCATTTT
d_gene: NA; j_gene: TRBJ2-2; v_gene: TRBV6-2/TRBV6-3; abundance: few; CDR3aa: CASTNRRETGELFF; CDR3nt: TGTGCCAGCACCAACCGCAGGGAGACCGGGGAGCTGTTTTTT
d_gene: NA; j_gene: TRBJ1-3; v_gene: TRBV30; abundance: few; CDR3aa: CAWSFPLKGGWSGNTIYF; CDR3nt: TGTGCCTGGAGTTTTCCCCTAAAGGGAGGATGGTCTGGAAACACCATATATTTT
d_gene: NA; j_gene: TRBJ2-5; v_gene: TRBV29-1; abundance: many; CDR3aa: CSVNLGETQYF; CDR3nt: TGCAGCGTTAACTTGGGGGAGACCCAGTACTTC
d_gene: TRBD2; j_gene: TRBJ2-2; v_gene: TRBV4-2; abundance: many; CDR3aa: CASSQDLASGSHTGELFF; CDR3nt: TGTGCCAGCAGCCAAGATTTGGCTAGCGGGAGTCACACCGGGGAGCTGTTTTTT
d_gene: NA; j_gene: TRBJ1-1; v_gene: TRBV12-3/TRBV12-4; abundance: few; CDR3aa: CASSPALWGRTEAFF; CDR3nt: TGTGCCAGCAGTCCAGCCCTTTGGGGGCGGACTGAAGCTTTCTTT
d_gene: NA; j_gene: TRBJ1-3; v_gene: TRBV10-3; abundance: many; CDR3aa: CAIRDHILSGNTIYF; CDR3nt: TGTGCCATCCGGGACCACATTCTCTCTGGAAACACCATATATTTT
d_gene: NA; j_gene: TRBJ1-3; v_gene: TRBV5-1; abundance: many; CDR3aa: CASSPAAGLASGNTIYF; CDR3nt: TGCGCCAGCAGCCCGGCAGCGGGGCTAGCCTCTGGAAACACCATATATTTT
d_gene: TRBD1; j_gene: TRBJ1-2; v_gene: TRBV20-1; abundance: few; CDR3aa: CSARGTVYGYTF; CDR3nt: TGCAGTGCCAGAGGGACAGTCTATGGCTACACCTTC
d_gene: NA; j_gene: TRBJ2-3; v_gene: TRBV20-1; abundance: NA; CDR3aa: CSATTGFTDTQYF; CDR3nt: TGCAGTGCTACGACGGGCTTCACAGATACGCAGTATTTT
d_gene: NA; j_gene: TRBJ2-7; v_gene: TRBV20-1; abundance: few; CDR3aa: CSALERDEQYF; CDR3nt: TGCAGTGCTCTAGAGAGGGACGAGCAGTACTTC
d_gene: NA; j_gene: TRBJ1-1; v_gene: TRBV6-1; abundance: many; CDR3aa: CASSATGRPVSEAFF; CDR3nt: TGTGCCAGCAGTGCCACAGGGCGCCCGGTTTCTGAAGCTTTCTTT
d_gene: TRBD2; j_gene: TRBJ2-7; v_gene: TRBV7-9; abundance: many; CDR3aa: CASSNPTSGSYEQYF; CDR3nt: TGTGCCAGCAGCAACCCGACTAGCGGGAGCTACGAGCAGTACTTC
d_gene: NA; j_gene: TRBJ1-1; v_gene: TRBV20-1; abundance: many; CDR3aa: CSAQRQKIEAFF; CDR3nt: TGCAGTGCCCAACGACAGAAGATCGAAGCTTTCTTT
d_gene: NA; j_gene: TRBJ2-6; v_gene: TRBV6-2/TRBV6-3; abundance: NA; CDR3aa: CASSYGRLSGANVLTF; CDR3nt: TGTGCCAGCAGTTACGGGAGACTCTCTGGGGCCAACGTCCTGACTTTC
d_gene: TRBD2; j_gene: TRBJ2-1; v_gene: TRBV18; abundance: NA; CDR3aa: CASSPPVGGKDNEQFF; CDR3nt: TGTGCCAGCTCACCACCGGTGGGAGGGAAAGACAATGAGCAGTTCTTC
d_gene: NA; j_gene: TRBJ2-3; v_gene: TRBV5-4; abundance: few; CDR3aa: CASSFSHSADTQYF; CDR3nt: TGTGCCAGCAGCTTCTCCCATAGCGCAGATACGCAGTATTTT
d_gene: NA; j_gene: TRBJ1-2; v_gene: TRBV12-3/TRBV12-4; abundance: NA; CDR3aa: CASSFEGTYGYTF; CDR3nt: TGTGCCAGCAGTTTTGAAGGAACTTATGGCTACACCTTC
d_gene: NA; j_gene: TRBJ1-5; v_gene: TRBV5-1; abundance: many; CDR3aa: CASSPETGSNQPQHF; CDR3nt: TGCGCCAGCAGCCCGGAGACAGGTTCTAATCAGCCCCAGCATTTT
d_gene: TRBD2; j_gene: TRBJ2-1; v_gene: TRBV25-1; abundance: NA; CDR3aa: CASRKAGGTYNEQFF; CDR3nt: TGTGCCAGCAGGAAAGCGGGGGGTACCTACAATGAGCAGTTCTTC
d_gene: NA; j_gene: TRBJ1-1; v_gene: TRBV9; abundance: many; CDR3aa: CASSVGVARNTEAFF; CDR3nt: TGTGCCAGCAGCGTAGGGGTTGCGAGAAACACTGAAGCTTTCTTT
d_gene: NA; j_gene: TRBJ2-7; v_gene: TRBV18; abundance: many; CDR3aa: CASSPRGNSYEQYF; CDR3nt: TGTGCCAGCTCACCCAGGGGCAACTCCTACGAGCAGTACTTC
d_gene: NA; j_gene: TRBJ2-1; v_gene: TRBV7-2; abundance: many; CDR3aa: CASHRDPINNEQFF; CDR3nt: TGTGCCAGTCACCGGGACCCAATAAACAATGAGCAGTTCTTC
d_gene: NA; j_gene: TRBJ1-1; v_gene: TRBV5-1; abundance: NA; CDR3aa: CASSLESSLNTEAFF; CDR3nt: TGCGCCAGCAGCTTGGAAAGCAGCTTGAACACTGAAGCTTTCTTT
d_gene: NA; j_gene: TRBJ2-4; v_gene: TRBV7-2; abundance: NA; CDR3aa: CASSLVGLKNIQYF; CDR3nt: TGTGCCAGCAGCTTAGTGGGGTTGAAAAACATTCAGTACTTC